This TCR beta chain was sequenced in a study of vaccination effects on CD4 cells after COVID-19. In the ViraFEST assay, antigen-specific CD4+ clonotypes were identified by expansion after peptide-pool stimulation. The culture ran for approximately 10 days, and then CD4+ T cells were isolated. The person had PCR-confirmed SARS-CoV-2 infection between March and December 2020. Assay: immunoSEQ multiplex PCR; the TCRdb copy retains only in-frame clones and omits some. The sample has tens of thousands of clones, about two thirds seen once. Concerning this clone: The antigen remains undetermined.

The V end lost 0 bases, the J end lost 4 bases, and 6 bases lay between the germline ends. Germline values: CDR1 SGHNT, CDR2 YENEEA. This CDR3 comprises 13 residues. This TCR was recovered from a human donor who had a prior SARS-CoV-2 infection. The sample in question was CD4+ T cells from PBMCs cultured with a peptide pool, obtained before COVID-19 vaccination. The rearrangement links TRBV11-3 to TRBJ2-5, with D uncertain. The CDR3 sequence is CASSLDRAETQYF. As DNA, the CDR3 is TGTGCCAGCAGCTTAGACAGAGCAGAGACCCAGTACTTC.